This TCR beta chain was observed in a study of monozygotic twins with inflammatory bowel disease. General study points: Healthy co-twins had higher TCRbeta inverse Simpson diversity than their IBD twins.

Germline V gives CDR1 SEHNR, CDR2 FQNEAQ (reference sequence). CDR3 length equals 13 residues. Note on this clonotype: The target antigen is unknown.

TCRdb reprocessed the 5' RACE reads; each CDR3 protein has one entry and no DNA is given. Here the sample table reports approximately 420,000 distinct CDR3 sequences. Sequences were obtained from blood. The chain links TRBV7-9 to TRBJ1-2; the TCRdb call, TRBD1, lacks DNA for checking. This clonotype was sampled from a human donor with ulcerative colitis or Crohn's disease, or a healthy co-twin of an affected twin (not recorded which). The CDR3 loop reads CASSQGTLYGYTF.